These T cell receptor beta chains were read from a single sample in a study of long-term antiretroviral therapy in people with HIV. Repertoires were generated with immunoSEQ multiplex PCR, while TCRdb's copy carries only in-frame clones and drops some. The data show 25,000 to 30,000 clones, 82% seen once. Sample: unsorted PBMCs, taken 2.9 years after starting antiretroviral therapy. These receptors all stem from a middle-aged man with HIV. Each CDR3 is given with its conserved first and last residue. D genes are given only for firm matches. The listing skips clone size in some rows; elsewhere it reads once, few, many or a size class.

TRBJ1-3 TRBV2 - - CASSEENTIYF TGTGCCAGCAGTGAAGAAAACACCATATATTTT
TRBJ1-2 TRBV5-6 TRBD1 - CASSSGQTYGYTF TGTGCCAGCAGCTCGGGACAGACCTATGGCTACACCTTC
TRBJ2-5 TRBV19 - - CASSIPPGNQYF TGTGCCAGTAGTATACCGCCGGGCAACCAGTACTTC
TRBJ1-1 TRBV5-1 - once CASSLGVNTEAFF TGCGCCAGCAGCTTGGGAGTGAACACTGAAGCTTTCTTT
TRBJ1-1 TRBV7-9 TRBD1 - CASSLTGALNTEAFF TGTGCCAGCAGTCTTACAGGGGCCCTGAACACTGAAGCTTTCTTT
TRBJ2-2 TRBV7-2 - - CASSLVSNTGELFF TGTGCCAGCAGCTTAGTGTCTAACACCGGGGAGCTGTTTTTT
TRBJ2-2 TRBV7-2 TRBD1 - CASSLLGTGPNTGELFF TGTGCCAGCAGCTTGCTCGGGACAGGGCCAAACACCGGGGAGCTGTTTTTT
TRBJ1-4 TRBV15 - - CATSRAGDNEKLFF TGTGCCACCAGCAGAGCAGGAGACAATGAAAAACTGTTTTTT
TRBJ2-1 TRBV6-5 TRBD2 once CASSYSSGVGWNEQFF TGTGCCAGCAGTTACTCGAGCGGGGTAGGATGGAATGAGCAGTTCTTC
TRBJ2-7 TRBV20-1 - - CSARSRGTSGF TGCAGTGCTAGATCTCGGGGGACCTCCGGCTTC